The 16 T cell receptor beta chains in this list originate from one sample, sequenced in a study of T cell responses to AZD1222 COVID-19 vaccine. Clones were read by immunoSEQ multiplex PCR, and TCRdb kept only the in-frame ones, dropping some. The table records 65,000 to 80,000 clones, 83% of them present only once. Here the sequenced sample was peripheral blood, taken 28 days after the second AZD1222 dose. The receptors come from an adult who received the AZD1222 COVID-19 vaccine.

V gene TRBV7-7 combines with J gene TRBJ2-5; D perhaps matches TRBD2 (6 bases). The germline gives CDR1 SSHAT, CDR2 FNYEAQ (reference sequence). V was clipped by 1 base and J by 1 base, with 10 bases between them. This CDR3 contains 15 residues. The CDR3 nucleotides are TGTGCCAGCAGCTTAGGGTTCGGGAGCCAAGAGACCCAGTACTTC. As protein: CASSLGFGSQETQYF.

The gene calls are TRBV5-4 and TRBJ2-1; weak D call: TRBD2 (6 bases). This CDR3 has 15 amino acids. Germline V gives CDR1 SGHNT, CDR2 YYREEE (reference sequence). The V gene lost 4 bases and the J gene lost 5 bases, with 16 bases spanning the gap. The DNA of the CDR3 is TGTGCCAGCAGCCCCGGGATAGCGGAGAACAATGAGCAGTTCTTC. This encodes CASSPGIAENNEQFF.

Notes on this clone: The sample contains more than one DNA sequence encoding this CDR3. The chain combines TRBV7-9 with TRBJ1-5, with 10 bases matching TRBD1. Germline lookup yields CDR1 SEHNR and CDR2 FQNEAQ (reference sequence). V trimming: 3 bases; J trimming: 4 bases; junction bases outside the gene matches: 0. The CDR3 sequence is 14 residues long. CDR3 protein: CASSLGQGNQPQHF. The CDR3 DNA follows: TGTGCCAGCAGCTTGGGACAGGGGAATCAGCCCCAGCATTTT.

V usage is TRBV27 and J usage is TRBJ2-7; 10 positions agree with TRBD1. This CDR3 has 16 amino acids. Germline values: CDR1 MNHEY, CDR2 SMNVEV (reference sequence). V was pared by 3 bases and J by 2 bases, with 7 bases of the junction left unmatched. The CDR3, as DNA: TGTGCCAGCAGTTTTTCCGGGACAGGGGTCACCTACGAGCAGTACTTC. This translates into CASSFSGTGVTYEQYF.

The gene calls are TRBV6-1 and TRBJ2-1; possible D gene TRBD1, 5 bases. The CDR3 consists of 15 residues. CDR1 MNHNS and CDR2 SASEGT come from the germline V gene. V was shortened by 3 bases and J by 5 bases, with 14 bases between the two germline ends. DNA of the CDR3: TGTGCCAGCAGTGATAGAAAGTGGGGCCACAATGAGCAGTTCTTC. Its translation: CASSDRKWGHNEQFF.

V and J are TRBV27 and TRBJ1-4; 8 bases fit TRBD1. The CDR3 contains 14 residues. J was trimmed by 11 bases and V by 3 bases; bases with no gene match: 8. Germline V CDR1 and CDR2: MNHEY, SMNVEV (reference sequence). CDR3 protein: CASSLRQGTYKLFF. The CDR3 nucleotides are TGTGCCAGCAGTTTGCGACAGGGGACCTATAAACTGTTTTTT. The full variable domain, completed using reference TRBV27 and TRBJ1-4, is EAQVTQNPRYLITVTGKKLTVTCSQNMNHEYMSWYRQDPGLGLRQIYYSMNVEVTDKGDVPEGYKVSRKEKRNFPLILESPSPNQTSLYFCASSLRQGTYKLFFGSGTQLSVL.

The chain has TRBV5-1 and TRBJ2-3; TRBD1 might be the D (6 bases). Per the germline V gene, CDR1 is SGHRS and CDR2 is YFSETQ. The CDR3 is 15 residues long. V shed 0 bases and J shed 5 bases, with 13 bases lying between them. The CDR3 coding sequence is TGCGCCAGCAGCTTGGAAAGGACAGAAATAGATACGCAGTATTTT. It codes for CASSLERTEIDTQYF.

CDR3 amino acids: CASSTRRTSGRHHEQYF. The DNA for the CDR3 is TGTGCCAGTAGCACTCGCCGGACTAGCGGGAGACACCACGAGCAGTACTTC. The chain recombines TRBV19 with TRBJ2-7, with TRBD2 matching over 13 bases. The length of the CDR3 is 17 residues. V dropped 6 bases and J dropped 5; count of bases not matched to a gene: 13. The germline gives CDR1 LNHDA, CDR2 SQIVND (reference sequence).

V and J are TRBV14 and TRBJ1-1, with 8 bases that match TRBD1. V trimming: 5 bases; J trimming: 5 bases; junction bases outside the gene matches: 10. Per the germline V gene, CDR1 is SGHDN and CDR2 is FVKESK. The CDR3 spans 15 residues. The CDR3 region has the DNA TGTGCCAGCAGCACAGCAGGGGGCCGGGGGACTGAAGCTTTCTTT. Protein sequence: CASSTAGGRGTEAFF.

V and J are TRBV12-3 or TRBV12-4 and TRBJ1-5; possible D gene TRBD1, 5 bases. V lost 6 bases and J lost 6, with 12 bases in between. This CDR3 spans 13 amino acids. Here the CDR3 DNA reads TGTGCCAGCAGAGCACAGGTTAGTCAGCCCCAGCATTTT. Encoded protein: CASRAQVSQPQHF.

This clone was recorded once. The genes are TRBV28 and TRBJ1-3; TRBD1 matches at 7 bases. The CDR3 consists of 16 residues. V was pared by 5 bases and J by 5 bases, with 12 bases of the junction left unmatched. From germline, CDR1 is MDHEN and CDR2 SYDVKM. The chain's CDR3 is CASSARIGQARNTIYF. In DNA form, the CDR3 reads TGTGCCAGCAGTGCGAGAATTGGACAGGCGAGAAACACCATATATTTT.

Here the CDR3 reads CASRASGRKDNEQFF. In DNA form, the CDR3 reads TGTGCCAGCAGGGCTAGCGGGCGGAAGGACAATGAGCAGTTCTTC. The V and J genes are TRBV2 and TRBJ2-1, with 8 bases that match TRBD2. The germline V gene has CDR1 SNHLY and CDR2 FYNNEI. This CDR3 spans 15 amino acids. V lost 6 bases to trimming and J lost 5 bases; unmatched junction nucleotides: 9. Full variable domain (remainder filled in from reference TRBV2 and TRBJ2-1): EPEVTQTPSHQVTQMGQEVILRCVPISNHLYFYWYRQILGQKVEFLVSFYNNEISEKSEIFDDQFSVERPDGSNFTLKIRSTKLEDSAMYFCASRASGRKDNEQFFGPGTRLTVL.

This clone appeared once. The chain joins TRBV5-1 to TRBJ1-6; possibly TRBD1 for D (5 bases). The germline V gene has CDR1 SGHRS and CDR2 YFSETQ. The CDR3 covers 15 residues. Trimming took off 3 bases at V and 4 bases at J, with 11 bases between the two ends. The CDR3 sequence: CASSWDAGYNSPLHF. CDR3 nucleotide sequence: TGCGCCAGCAGCTGGGACGCCGGTTATAATTCACCCCTCCACTTT.

This clone was picked up one time. The rearrangement links TRBV30 to TRBJ1-1; the match to TRBD1 covers 9 bases. Germline trimming cut 1 base from V and 7 bases from J; bases unmatched to any gene: 7. Germline V gene sequence: CDR1 GTSNPN, CDR2 SVGIG (reference sequence). The CDR3 extends over 14 amino acids. The CDR3 loop is CAWSDTGGGFEAFF. Here the CDR3 DNA reads TGTGCCTGGAGTGACACAGGGGGCGGATTTGAAGCTTTCTTT.

The V gene is TRBV5-1, the J gene TRBJ1-2; D call uncertain. The CDR3 sequence is 14 residues long. Deletions cut 0 bases from V and 1 base from J, with 7 bases between. CDR1 is SGHRS and CDR2 is YFSETQ in the germline V gene. CDR3 region: CASSLGTDNYGYTF. CDR3 nucleotides: TGCGCCAGCAGCTTGGGGACCGATAACTATGGCTACACCTTC.

This clone has a single count. The chain carries TRBV6-5 and TRBJ1-5; D call uncertain. Between the trimmed V and J ends, which lost 6 bases and 5 bases, there was a span of 11 bases. Germline V lookup: CDR1 MNHEY, CDR2 SVGAGI. CDR3 size: 13 residues. DNA of the CDR3: TGTGCCAGCAGACCTCCGACCCATCAGCCCCAGCATTTT. Amino acids: CASRPPTHQPQHF.